Listed below are T cell receptor beta chains from one sample, sequenced in a study of T cell responses to AZD1222 COVID-19 vaccine. Data came from immunoSEQ multiplex PCR; TCRdb stores just in-frame clones and leaves some out. Among about 97,000 clones, roughly nine tenths were seen once, and the ten largest hold 1% to 1.5%. The sample in question was peripheral blood, obtained on day 0 of AZD1222 vaccination. All receptors derive from an adult in good health. Both conserved end residues are part of each CDR3. A D gene is named only where the DNA matches it firmly. For some rows the clone size is stated as once, few or many, or as a class when expanded; others skip it.

CDR3 length: 17; V gene: TRBV4-1; clone size: -; D gene: -; J gene: TRBJ2-5; CDR3 protein: CASSQEGGIQPAETQYF; CDR3 DNA: TGCGCCAGCAGCCAAGAAGGGGGAATCCAGCCCGCGGAGACCCAGTACTTC
CDR3 length: 15; V gene: TRBV7-8; clone size: -; D gene: -; J gene: TRBJ2-5; CDR3 protein: CASSSVGRAQETQYF; CDR3 DNA: TGTGCCAGCAGCTCAGTCGGGCGGGCACAAGAGACCCAGTACTTC
CDR3 length: 16; V gene: TRBV3-1/TRBV3-2; clone size: -; D gene: TRBD1; J gene: TRBJ1-6; CDR3 protein: CASSQGGTGKVSPLHF; CDR3 DNA: TGTGCCAGCAGCCAAGGAGGGACAGGGAAAGTTTCACCCCTCCACTTT
CDR3 length: 13; V gene: TRBV12-3/TRBV12-4; clone size: -; D gene: TRBD1; J gene: TRBJ2-7; CDR3 protein: CASRRDSSYEQYF; CDR3 DNA: TGTGCCAGCAGGAGGGACAGCTCCTACGAGCAGTACTTC
CDR3 length: 15; V gene: TRBV14; clone size: -; D gene: -; J gene: TRBJ1-1; CDR3 protein: CASSQGPWPNTEAFF; CDR3 DNA: TGTGCCAGCAGCCAAGGTCCTTGGCCGAACACTGAAGCTTTCTTT
CDR3 length: 15; V gene: TRBV27; clone size: -; D gene: -; J gene: TRBJ2-1; CDR3 protein: CASSLYFSLFGEQFF; CDR3 DNA: TGTGCCAGCAGTTTATATTTCTCGCTTTTTGGTGAGCAGTTCTTC
CDR3 length: 12; V gene: TRBV7-2; clone size: -; D gene: -; J gene: TRBJ2-1; CDR3 protein: CASSLVGVEQFF; CDR3 DNA: TGTGCCAGCAGCTTAGTAGGGGTTGAGCAGTTCTTC
CDR3 length: 13; V gene: TRBV12-3/TRBV12-4; clone size: -; D gene: TRBD1; J gene: TRBJ2-7; CDR3 protein: CASGTGDNRGQYF; CDR3 DNA: TGTGCCAGTGGGACAGGGGATAATCGGGGCCAGTACTTC
CDR3 length: 14; V gene: TRBV28; clone size: -; D gene: -; J gene: TRBJ1-1; CDR3 protein: CASSLAGEGTEAFF; CDR3 DNA: TGTGCCAGCAGTTTAGCAGGGGAGGGCACTGAAGCTTTCTTT
CDR3 length: 14; V gene: TRBV15; clone size: -; D gene: TRBD2; J gene: TRBJ2-1; CDR3 protein: CATSVAGGTGEQFF; CDR3 DNA: TGTGCCACCAGCGTAGCGGGGGGGACGGGTGAGCAGTTCTTC
CDR3 length: 18; V gene: TRBV6-1; clone size: -; D gene: -; J gene: TRBJ1-2; CDR3 protein: CASSEAPFTRGEKYGYTF; CDR3 DNA: TGTGCCAGCAGTGAAGCGCCATTTACAAGAGGGGAAAAGTATGGCTACACCTTC
CDR3 length: 14; V gene: TRBV9; clone size: -; D gene: -; J gene: TRBJ1-4; CDR3 protein: CASSVGGHNEKLFF; CDR3 DNA: TGTGCCAGCAGCGTAGGGGGTCATAATGAAAAACTGTTTTTT
CDR3 length: 14; V gene: TRBV5-4; clone size: -; D gene: -; J gene: TRBJ2-5; CDR3 protein: CASSTDRYQETQYF; CDR3 DNA: TGTGCCAGCAGCACCGACCGGTACCAAGAGACCCAGTACTTC
CDR3 length: 14; V gene: TRBV7-9; clone size: -; D gene: TRBD1; J gene: TRBJ1-1; CDR3 protein: CASSLGGTGAEAFF; CDR3 DNA: TGTGCCAGCAGCTTAGGGGGGACAGGGGCCGAAGCTTTCTTT
CDR3 length: 15; V gene: TRBV2; clone size: -; D gene: -; J gene: TRBJ2-1; CDR3 protein: CASSGNAGPANEQFF; CDR3 DNA: TGTGCCAGCAGTGGGAATGCGGGGCCGGCCAATGAGCAGTTCTTC
CDR3 length: 14; V gene: TRBV5-1; clone size: -; D gene: TRBD1; J gene: TRBJ1-1; CDR3 protein: CASKPDRGRTEAFF; CDR3 DNA: TGCGCCAGCAAACCCGACAGGGGGCGGACTGAAGCTTTCTTT
CDR3 length: 16; V gene: TRBV6-5; clone size: -; D gene: -; J gene: TRBJ2-1; CDR3 protein: CASSYPEGRRYNEQFF; CDR3 DNA: TGTGCCAGCAGTTACCCCGAGGGGCGCCGATACAATGAGCAGTTCTTC
CDR3 length: 11; V gene: TRBV6-5; clone size: once; D gene: -; J gene: TRBJ1-1; CDR3 protein: CASRWLTEAFF; CDR3 DNA: TGTGCCAGCAGATGGCTCACTGAAGCTTTCTTT
CDR3 length: 14; V gene: TRBV11-2; clone size: -; D gene: -; J gene: TRBJ2-7; CDR3 protein: CASSPPVPPYEQYF; CDR3 DNA: TGTGCCAGCAGCCCCCCGGTGCCCCCCTACGAGCAGTACTTC
CDR3 length: 17; V gene: TRBV3-1/TRBV3-2; clone size: -; D gene: -; J gene: TRBJ1-1; CDR3 protein: CASSHRYRGAMNTEAFF; CDR3 DNA: TGTGCCAGCAGCCACAGGTATAGGGGGGCAATGAACACTGAAGCTTTCTTT
CDR3 length: 13; V gene: TRBV2; clone size: -; D gene: -; J gene: TRBJ2-2; CDR3 protein: CASLRENTGELFF; CDR3 DNA: TGTGCCAGCCTTAGGGAGAACACCGGGGAGCTGTTTTTT